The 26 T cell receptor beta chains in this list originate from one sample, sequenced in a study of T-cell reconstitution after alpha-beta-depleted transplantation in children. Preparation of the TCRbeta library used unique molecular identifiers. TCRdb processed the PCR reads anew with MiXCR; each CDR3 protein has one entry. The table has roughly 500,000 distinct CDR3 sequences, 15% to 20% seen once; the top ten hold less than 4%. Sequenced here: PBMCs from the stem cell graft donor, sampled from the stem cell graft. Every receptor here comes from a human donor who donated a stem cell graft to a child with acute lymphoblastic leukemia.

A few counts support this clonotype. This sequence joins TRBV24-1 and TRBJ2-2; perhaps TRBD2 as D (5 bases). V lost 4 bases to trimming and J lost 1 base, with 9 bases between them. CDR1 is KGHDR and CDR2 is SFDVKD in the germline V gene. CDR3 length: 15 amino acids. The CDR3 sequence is CATSDVSVNTGELFF. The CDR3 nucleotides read TGTGCCACCAGTGACGTTAGCGTGAACACCGGGGAGCTGTTTTTT.

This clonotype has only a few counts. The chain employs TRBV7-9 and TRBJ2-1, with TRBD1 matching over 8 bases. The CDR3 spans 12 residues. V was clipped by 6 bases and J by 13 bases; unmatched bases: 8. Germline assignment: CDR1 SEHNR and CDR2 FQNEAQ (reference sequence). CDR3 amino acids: CASSPPGQDQFF. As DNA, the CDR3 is TGTGCCAGCAGTCCACCGGGACAGGATCAGTTCTTC.

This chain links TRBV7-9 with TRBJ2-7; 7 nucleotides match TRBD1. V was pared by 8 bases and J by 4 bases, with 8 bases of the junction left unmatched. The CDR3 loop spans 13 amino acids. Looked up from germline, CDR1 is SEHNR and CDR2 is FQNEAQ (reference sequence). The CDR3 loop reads CASGPRQGYEQYF. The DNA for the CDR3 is TGTGCCAGCGGACCTCGACAGGGTTACGAGCAGTACTTC.

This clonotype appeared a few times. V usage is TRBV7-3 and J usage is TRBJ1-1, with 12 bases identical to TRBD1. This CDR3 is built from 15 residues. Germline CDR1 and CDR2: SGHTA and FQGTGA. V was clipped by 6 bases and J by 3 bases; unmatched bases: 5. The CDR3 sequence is CASSFGTGGYTEAFF. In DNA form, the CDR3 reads TGTGCCAGCAGTTTTGGGACAGGGGGCTACACTGAAGCTTTCTTT.

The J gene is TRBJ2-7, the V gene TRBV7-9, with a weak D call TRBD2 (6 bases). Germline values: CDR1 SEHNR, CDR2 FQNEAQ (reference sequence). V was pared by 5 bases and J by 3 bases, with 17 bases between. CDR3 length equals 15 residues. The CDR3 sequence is CASSRGEAEYYEQYF. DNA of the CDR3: TGTGCCAGCAGCCGAGGGGAGGCAGAATACTACGAGCAGTACTTC.

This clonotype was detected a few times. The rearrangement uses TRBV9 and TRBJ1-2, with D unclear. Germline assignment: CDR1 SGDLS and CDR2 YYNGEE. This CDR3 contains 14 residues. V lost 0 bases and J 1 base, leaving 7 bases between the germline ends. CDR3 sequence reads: CASSVAKFNYGYTF. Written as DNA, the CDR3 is TGTGCCAGCAGCGTAGCTAAGTTTAACTATGGCTACACCTTC.

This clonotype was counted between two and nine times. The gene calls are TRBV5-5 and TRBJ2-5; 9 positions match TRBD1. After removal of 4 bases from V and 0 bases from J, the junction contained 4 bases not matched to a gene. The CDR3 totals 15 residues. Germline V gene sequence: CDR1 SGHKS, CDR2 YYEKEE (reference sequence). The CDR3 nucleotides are TGTGCCAGCAGCGAGGGACAGGGCAACCAAGAGACCCAGTACTTC. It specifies CASSEGQGNQETQYF.

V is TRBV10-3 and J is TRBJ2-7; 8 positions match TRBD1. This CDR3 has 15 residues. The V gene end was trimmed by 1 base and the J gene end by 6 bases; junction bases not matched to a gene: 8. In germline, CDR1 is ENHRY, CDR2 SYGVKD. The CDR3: CAISELGQGASEQYF. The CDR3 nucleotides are TGTGCCATCAGTGAGTTAGGCCAGGGGGCTAGCGAGCAGTACTTC.

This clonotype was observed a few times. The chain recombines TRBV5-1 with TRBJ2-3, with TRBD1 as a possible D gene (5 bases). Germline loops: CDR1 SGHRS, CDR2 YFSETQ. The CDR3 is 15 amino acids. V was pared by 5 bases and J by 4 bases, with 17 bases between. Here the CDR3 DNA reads TGCGCCAGCAGGGGGCCGCAAGGCCCTGCAGATACGCAGTATTTT. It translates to CASRGPQGPADTQYF.

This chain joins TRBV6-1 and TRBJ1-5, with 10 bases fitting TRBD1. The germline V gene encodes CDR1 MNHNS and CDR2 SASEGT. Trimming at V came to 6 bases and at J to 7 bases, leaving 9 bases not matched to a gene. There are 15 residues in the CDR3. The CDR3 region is CASRSGTGVVQPQHF. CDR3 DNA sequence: TGTGCCAGCAGATCCGGGACAGGGGTCGTGCAGCCCCAGCATTTT.

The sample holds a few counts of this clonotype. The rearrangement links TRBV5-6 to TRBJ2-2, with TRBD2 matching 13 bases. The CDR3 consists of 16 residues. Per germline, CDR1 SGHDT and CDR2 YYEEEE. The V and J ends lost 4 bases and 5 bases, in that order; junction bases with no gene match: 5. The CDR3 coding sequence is TGTGCCAGCAGCGAGGGACTAGCGGGATTAACCGGGGAGCTGTTTTTT. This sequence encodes CASSEGLAGLTGELFF.

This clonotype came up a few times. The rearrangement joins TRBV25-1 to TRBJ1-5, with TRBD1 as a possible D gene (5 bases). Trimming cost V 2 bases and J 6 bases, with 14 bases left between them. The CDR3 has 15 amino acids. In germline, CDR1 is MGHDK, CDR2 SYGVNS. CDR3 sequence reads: CASSEGGSGSQPQHF. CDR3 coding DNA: TGTGCCAGCAGTGAAGGGGGGTCCGGTAGTCAGCCCCAGCATTTT.

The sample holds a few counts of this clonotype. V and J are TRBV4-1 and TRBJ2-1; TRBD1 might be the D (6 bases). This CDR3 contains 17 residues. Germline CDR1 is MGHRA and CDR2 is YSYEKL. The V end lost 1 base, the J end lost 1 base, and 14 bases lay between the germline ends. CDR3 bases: TGCGCCAGCAGCCAAGGTCCCCGCAGGGGATCCTACAATGAGCAGTTCTTC. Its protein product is CASSQGPRRGSYNEQFF.

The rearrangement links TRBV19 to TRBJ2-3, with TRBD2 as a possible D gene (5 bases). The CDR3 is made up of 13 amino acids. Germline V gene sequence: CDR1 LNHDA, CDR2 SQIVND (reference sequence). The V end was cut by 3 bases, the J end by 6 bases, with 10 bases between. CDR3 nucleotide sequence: TGTGCCAGTAGTATCAGAGGGTCTGATACGCAGTATTTT. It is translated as CASSIRGSDTQYF.

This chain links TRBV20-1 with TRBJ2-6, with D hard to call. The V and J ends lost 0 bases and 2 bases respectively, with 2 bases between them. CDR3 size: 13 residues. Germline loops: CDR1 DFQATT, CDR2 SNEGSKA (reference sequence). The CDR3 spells CSARDPGANVLTF. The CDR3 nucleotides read TGCAGTGCTAGAGATCCTGGGGCCAACGTCCTGACTTTC.

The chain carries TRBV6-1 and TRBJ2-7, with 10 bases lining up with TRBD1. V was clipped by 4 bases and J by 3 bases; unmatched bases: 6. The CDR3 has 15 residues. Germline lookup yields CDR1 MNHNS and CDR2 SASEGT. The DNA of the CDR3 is TGTGCCAGCAGTGTTGCGGGACAGGGGAACTACGAGCAGTACTTC. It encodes CASSVAGQGNYEQYF.

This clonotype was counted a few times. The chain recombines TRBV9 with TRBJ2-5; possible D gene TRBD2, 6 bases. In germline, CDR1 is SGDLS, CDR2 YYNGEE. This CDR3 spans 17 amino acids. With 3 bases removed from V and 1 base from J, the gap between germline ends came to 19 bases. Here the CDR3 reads CASSAIPGLTIQETQYF. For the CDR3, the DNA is TGTGCCAGCAGCGCTATACCGGGACTGACCATCCAAGAGACCCAGTACTTC.

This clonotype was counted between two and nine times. CDR3 nucleotides: TGTGCCAGCAGCCAAGTAATGTGGGGTTACGAGCAGTACTTC. As protein: CASSQVMWGYEQYF. The chain has TRBV14 and TRBJ2-7; D unclear. The germline V gene has CDR1 SGHDN and CDR2 FVKESK. The CDR3 totals 14 residues. V lost 1 base and J 4 bases, leaving 11 bases between the germline ends.

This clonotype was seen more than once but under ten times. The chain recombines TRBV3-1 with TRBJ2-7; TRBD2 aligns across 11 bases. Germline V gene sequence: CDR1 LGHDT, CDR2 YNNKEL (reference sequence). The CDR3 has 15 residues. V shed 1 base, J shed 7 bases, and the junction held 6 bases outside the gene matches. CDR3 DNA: TGTGCCAGCAGCCAAGCCTCTAGCGGGAGGAGTGAGCAGTACTTC. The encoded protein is CASSQASSGRSEQYF.

CDR3 DNA: TGCGCCAGCAGCTTGGCCCAGGCCCGAATCTACGAGCAGTACTTC. It translates to CASSLAQARIYEQYF. The V and J genes are TRBV5-1 and TRBJ2-7; D is unresolved. The V gene's germline CDR1 is SGHRS and CDR2 YFSETQ. Trimming shortened V by 0 bases and J by 3 bases, and 13 bases separated the two germline ends. The CDR3 extends over 15 amino acids.

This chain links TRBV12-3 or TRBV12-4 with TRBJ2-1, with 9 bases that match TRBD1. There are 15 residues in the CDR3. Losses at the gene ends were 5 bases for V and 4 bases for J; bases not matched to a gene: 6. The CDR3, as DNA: TGTGCCAGCAGTCCCCGGGACAGGGATTACAATGAGCAGTTCTTC. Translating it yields CASSPRDRDYNEQFF.

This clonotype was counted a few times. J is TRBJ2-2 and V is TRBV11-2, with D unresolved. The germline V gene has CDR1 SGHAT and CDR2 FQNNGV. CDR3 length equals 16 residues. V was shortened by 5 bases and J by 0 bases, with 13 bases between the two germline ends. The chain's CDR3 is CASSKVGRANTGELFF. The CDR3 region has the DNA TGTGCCAGCAGCAAAGTGGGTAGGGCGAACACCGGGGAGCTGTTTTTT. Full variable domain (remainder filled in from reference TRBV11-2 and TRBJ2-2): EAGVAQSPRYKIIEKRQSVAFWCNPISGHATLYWYQQILGQGPKLLIQFQNNGVVDDSQLPKDRFSAERLKGVDSTLKIQPAKLEDSAVYLCASSKVGRANTGELFFGEGSRLTVL.

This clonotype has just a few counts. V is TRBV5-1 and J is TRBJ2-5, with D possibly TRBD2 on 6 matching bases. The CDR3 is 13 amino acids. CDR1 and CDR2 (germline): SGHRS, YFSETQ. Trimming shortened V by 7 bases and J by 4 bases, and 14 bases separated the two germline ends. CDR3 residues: CASVSGSGETQYF. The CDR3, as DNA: TGCGCCAGCGTGAGCGGGTCGGGAGAGACCCAGTACTTC.

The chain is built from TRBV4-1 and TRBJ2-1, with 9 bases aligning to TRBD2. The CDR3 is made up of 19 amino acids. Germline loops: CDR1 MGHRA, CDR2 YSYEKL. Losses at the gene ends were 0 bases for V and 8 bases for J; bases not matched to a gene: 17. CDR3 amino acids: CASSQDWRVGISGSYEQFF. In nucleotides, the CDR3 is TGCGCCAGCAGCCAAGATTGGCGGGTAGGGATTAGCGGGAGCTATGAGCAGTTCTTC.

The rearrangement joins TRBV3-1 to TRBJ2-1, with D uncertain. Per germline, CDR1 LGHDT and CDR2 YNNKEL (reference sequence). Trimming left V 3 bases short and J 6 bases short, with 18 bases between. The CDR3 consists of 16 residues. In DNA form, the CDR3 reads TGTGCCAGCAGCCAGAAGTGGACGTCGAACTCCAATGAGCAGTTCTTC. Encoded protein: CASSQKWTSNSNEQFF.

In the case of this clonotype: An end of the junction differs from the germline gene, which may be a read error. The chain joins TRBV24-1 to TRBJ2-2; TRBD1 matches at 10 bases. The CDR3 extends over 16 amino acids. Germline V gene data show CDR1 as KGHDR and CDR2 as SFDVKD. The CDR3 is CATSATGQGNTGVLFF. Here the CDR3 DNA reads TGTGCCACCAGTGCGACGGGACAGGGGAACACCGGGGTGCTGTTTTTT.